This TCR beta chain appears in the sequencing data of a study of T cells in Graves' hyperthyroidism and ophthalmopathy. This clonotype was observed at least ten times. The germline V gene has CDR1 LGHDT and CDR2 YNNKEL (reference sequence). The CDR3 runs to 15 residues. V was pared by 4 bases and J by 4 bases, with 4 bases of the junction left unmatched. Hyperthyroidism, newly diagnosed and lasting under 2 months, affected patients aged 18 to 65. It was around 10 ml of fresh peripheral blood that supplied the PBMCs. Template material for amplifying TCR beta CDR3 regions consisted of RNA transcripts. HTBI primers were used for first-round RT-PCR of the TCR CDR3. One entry per CDR3 protein, called by TCRdb with MiXCR from the multiplex PCR reads. The sample lists under 350,000 distinct CDR3 sequences, over 15% occurring once.

The sequence came from a woman aged 45-60 years with Graves' hyperthyroidism. The sequenced sample was blood. The chain has TRBV3-1 and TRBJ2-1, with 10 bases aligning to TRBD1. The CDR3 reads CASSLTGGLYNEQFF. For the CDR3, the DNA is TGTGCCAGCAGCCTGACAGGGGGCTTGTACAATGAGCAGTTCTTC.